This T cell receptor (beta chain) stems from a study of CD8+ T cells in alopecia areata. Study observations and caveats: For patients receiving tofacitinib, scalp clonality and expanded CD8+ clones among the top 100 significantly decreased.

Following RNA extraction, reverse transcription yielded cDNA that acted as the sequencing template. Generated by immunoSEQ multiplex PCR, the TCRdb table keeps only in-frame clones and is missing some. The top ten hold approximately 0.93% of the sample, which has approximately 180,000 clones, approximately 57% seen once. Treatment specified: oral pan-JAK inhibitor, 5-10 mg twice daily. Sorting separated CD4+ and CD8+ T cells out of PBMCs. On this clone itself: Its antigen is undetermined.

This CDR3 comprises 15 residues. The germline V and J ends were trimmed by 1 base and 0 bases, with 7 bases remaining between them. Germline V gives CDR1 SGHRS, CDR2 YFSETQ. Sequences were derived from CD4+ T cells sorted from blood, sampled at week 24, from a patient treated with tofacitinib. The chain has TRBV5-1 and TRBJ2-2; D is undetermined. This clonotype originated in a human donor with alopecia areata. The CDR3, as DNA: TGCGCCAGCAGCTTGTCACAGACGAACACCGGGGAGCTGTTTTTT. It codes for CASSLSQTNTGELFF.